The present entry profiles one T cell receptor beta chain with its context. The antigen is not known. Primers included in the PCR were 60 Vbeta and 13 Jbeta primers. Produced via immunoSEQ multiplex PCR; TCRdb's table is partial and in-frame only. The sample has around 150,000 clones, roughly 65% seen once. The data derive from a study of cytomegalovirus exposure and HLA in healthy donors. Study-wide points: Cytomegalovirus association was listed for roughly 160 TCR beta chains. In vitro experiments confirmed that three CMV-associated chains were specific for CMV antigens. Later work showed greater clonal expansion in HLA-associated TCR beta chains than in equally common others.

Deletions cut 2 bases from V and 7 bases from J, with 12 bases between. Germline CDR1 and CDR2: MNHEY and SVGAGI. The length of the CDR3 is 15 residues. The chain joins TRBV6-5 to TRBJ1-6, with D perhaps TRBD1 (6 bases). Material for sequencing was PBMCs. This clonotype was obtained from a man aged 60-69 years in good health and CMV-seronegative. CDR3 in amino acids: CASSYGGGGNSPLHF. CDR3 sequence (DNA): TGTGCCAGCAGTTACGGTGGGGGCGGGAATTCACCCCTCCACTTT.